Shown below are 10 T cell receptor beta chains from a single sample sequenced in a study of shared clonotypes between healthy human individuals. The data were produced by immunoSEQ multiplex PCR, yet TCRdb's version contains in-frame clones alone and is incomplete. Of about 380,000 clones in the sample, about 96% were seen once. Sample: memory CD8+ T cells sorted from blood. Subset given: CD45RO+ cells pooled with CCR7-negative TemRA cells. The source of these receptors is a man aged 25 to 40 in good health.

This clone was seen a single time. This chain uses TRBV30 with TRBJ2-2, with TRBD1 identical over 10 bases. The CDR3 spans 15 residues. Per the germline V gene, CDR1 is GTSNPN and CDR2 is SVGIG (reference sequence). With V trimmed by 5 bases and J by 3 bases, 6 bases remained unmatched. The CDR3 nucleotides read TGTGCCTGGGACAGGGGGCTAGTGTACACCGGGGAGCTGTTTTTT. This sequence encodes CAWDRGLVYTGELFF. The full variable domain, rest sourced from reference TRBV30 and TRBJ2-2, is SQTIHQWPATLVQPVGSPLSLECTVEGTSNPNLYWYRQAAGRGLQLLFYSVGIGQISSEVPQNLSASRPQDRQFILSSKKLLLSDSGFYLCAWDRGLVYTGELFFGEGSRLTVL.

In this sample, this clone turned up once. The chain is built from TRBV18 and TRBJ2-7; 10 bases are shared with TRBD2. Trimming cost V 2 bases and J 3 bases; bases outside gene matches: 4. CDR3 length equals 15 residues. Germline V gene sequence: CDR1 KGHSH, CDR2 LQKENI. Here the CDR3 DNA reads TGTGCCAGCTCACCAGTTGCTAGCGGGAGCTACGAGCAGTACTTC. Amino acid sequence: CASSPVASGSYEQYF.

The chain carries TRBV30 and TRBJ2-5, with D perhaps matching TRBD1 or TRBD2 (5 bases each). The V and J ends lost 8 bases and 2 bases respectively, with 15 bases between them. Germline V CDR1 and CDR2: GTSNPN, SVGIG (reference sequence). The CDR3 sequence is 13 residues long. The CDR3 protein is CARQGRMQETQYF. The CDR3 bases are TGTGCCCGCCAGGGACGGATGCAAGAGACCCAGTACTTC.

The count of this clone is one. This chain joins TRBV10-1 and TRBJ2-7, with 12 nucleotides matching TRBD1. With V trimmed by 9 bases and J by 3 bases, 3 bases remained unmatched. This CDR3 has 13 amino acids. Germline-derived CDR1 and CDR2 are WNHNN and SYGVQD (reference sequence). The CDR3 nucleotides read TGCGCCAGACGGGACAGGGGGCGCTACGAGCAGTACTTC. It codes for CARRDRGRYEQYF.

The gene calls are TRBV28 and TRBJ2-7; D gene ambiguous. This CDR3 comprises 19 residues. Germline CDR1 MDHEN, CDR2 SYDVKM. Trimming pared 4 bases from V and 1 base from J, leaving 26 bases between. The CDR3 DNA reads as TGTGCCAGCAGTTACGCGTTCCCAGCCAACCGGGCCTTTTCCTACGAGCAGTACTTC. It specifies CASSYAFPANRAFSYEQYF.

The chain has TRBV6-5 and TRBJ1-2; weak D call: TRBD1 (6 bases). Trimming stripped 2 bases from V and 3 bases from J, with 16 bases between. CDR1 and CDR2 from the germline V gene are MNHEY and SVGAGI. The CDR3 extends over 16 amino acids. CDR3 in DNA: TGTGCCAGCAGTTACGATTGGGACACTAGATACTATGGCTACACCTTC. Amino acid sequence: CASSYDWDTRYYGYTF.

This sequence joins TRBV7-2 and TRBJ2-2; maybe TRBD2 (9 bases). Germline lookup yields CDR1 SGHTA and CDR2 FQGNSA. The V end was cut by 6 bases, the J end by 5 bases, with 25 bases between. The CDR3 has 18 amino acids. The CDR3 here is CASRRQGLAGWRTGELFF. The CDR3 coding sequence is TGTGCCAGCAGACGACAGGGGCTAGCGGGATGGCGGACCGGGGAGCTGTTTTTT.

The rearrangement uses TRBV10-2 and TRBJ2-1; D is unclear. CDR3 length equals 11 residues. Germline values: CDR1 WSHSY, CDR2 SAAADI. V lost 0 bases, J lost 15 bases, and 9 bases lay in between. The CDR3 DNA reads TGCGCCAGCAGTGAGTCGCGCGAGGCGTTCTTC. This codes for CASSESREAFF.

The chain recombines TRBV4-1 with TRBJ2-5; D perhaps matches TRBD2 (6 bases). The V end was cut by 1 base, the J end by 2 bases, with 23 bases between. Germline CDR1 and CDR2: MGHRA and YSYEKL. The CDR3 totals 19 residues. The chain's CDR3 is CASSQGGGSPSSKQETQYF. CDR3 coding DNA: TGCGCCAGCAGCCAAGGGGGAGGCAGCCCGTCATCTAAGCAAGAGACCCAGTACTTC.

In nucleotides, the CDR3 is TGTGCCAGCGTACAGGGGGTTTTTCAGCCCCAGCATTTT. Residues: CASVQGVFQPQHF. V is TRBV28 and J is TRBJ1-5; 8 bases are a match to TRBD1. The CDR3 is 13 residues long. The V and J ends lost 8 bases and 6 bases, in that order; junction bases with no gene match: 6. Per germline, CDR1 MDHEN and CDR2 SYDVKM.